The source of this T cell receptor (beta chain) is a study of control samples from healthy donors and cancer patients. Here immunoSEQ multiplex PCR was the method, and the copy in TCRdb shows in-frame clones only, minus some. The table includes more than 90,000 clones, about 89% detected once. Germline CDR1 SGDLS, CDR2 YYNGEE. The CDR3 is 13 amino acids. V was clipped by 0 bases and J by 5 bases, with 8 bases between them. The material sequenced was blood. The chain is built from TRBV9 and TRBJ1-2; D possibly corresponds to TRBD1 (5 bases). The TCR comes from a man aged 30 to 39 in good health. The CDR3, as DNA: TGTGCCAGCAGCGTAGTGGAGGGGTATGGCTACACCTTC. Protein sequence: CASSVVEGYGYTF.